The 7 T cell receptor beta chains presented below share a single source sample, sequenced in a study of graft-versus-host responses after intestinal transplantation (dated by TCRdb to about 2021). Library method: the immunoSEQ multiplex PCR assay. Drawn from immuneACCESS, this table holds only the in-frame rearrangements with V and J called that TCRdb kept. Clones are partly lost; checked studies trace under half to an unresolved V gene and leave the rest unexplained. The sample data list 80,000 to 100,000 clones, and about nine tenths of these were observed just once. The ten largest clones add up to over 0.055% of the sample. The time point tag for this specimen amounts to: cells obtained before transplantation from donor or recipient. These receptors have no identified antigens. The sequences come from unstimulated CD8+ T cells sorted from spleen or lymph node cells, collected before transplant. These receptors were obtained from a human donor who was the organ donor for an intestinal transplant.

The chain links TRBV5-1 to TRBJ2-3; 9 nucleotides line up with TRBD1. Losses at the gene ends were 2 bases for V and 3 bases for J; bases not matched to a gene: 1. The V gene's germline CDR1 is SGHRS and CDR2 YFSETQ. CDR3 size: 14 residues. CDR3 DNA sequence: TGCGCCAGCAGCTTCGGGACAGGGACAGATACGCAGTATTTT. Encoded protein: CASSFGTGTDTQYF. The full variable domain, rest sourced from reference TRBV5-1 and TRBJ2-3, is KAGVTQTPRYLIKTRGQQVTLSCSPISGHRSVSWYQQTPGQGLQFLFEYFSETQRNKGNFPGRFSGRQFSNSRSEMNVSTLELGDSALYLCASSFGTGTDTQYFGPGTRLTVL.

The rearrangement uses TRBV28 and TRBJ1-2; perhaps TRBD1 as D (5 bases). The CDR3 covers 15 residues. Germline values: CDR1 MDHEN, CDR2 SYDVKM. Trimming left V 7 bases short and J 1 base short, with 16 bases between. CDR3 in amino acids: CASNNAWTLNYGYTF. The CDR3 nucleotides read TGTGCCAGCAACAACGCTTGGACACTTAACTATGGCTACACCTTC.

The J gene is TRBJ2-7, the V gene TRBV7-9, with D hard to call. This CDR3 has 13 amino acids. Germline CDR1 SEHNR, CDR2 FQNEAQ (reference sequence). V was clipped by 5 bases and J by 5 bases, with 13 bases between them. Written as DNA, the CDR3 is TGTGCCAGCAGCCCAACCGTGGGCGACGAGCAGTACTTC. Translating it yields CASSPTVGDEQYF.

V is TRBV18 and J is TRBJ2-1, with D possibly being TRBD1 (5 bases). The V end lost 2 bases, the J end lost 7 bases, and 6 bases lay between the germline ends. This CDR3 has 12 residues. CDR1 and CDR2 from the germline V gene are KGHSH and LQKENI. The CDR3 DNA follows: TGTGCCAGCTCACCATCAGGGAATGAGCAGTTCTTC. Amino acid sequence: CASSPSGNEQFF.

This chain links TRBV7-2 with TRBJ1-2, with a tentative D call TRBD1 (6 bases). CDR3 length: 14 amino acids. Germline CDR1 SGHTA, CDR2 FQGNSA. V lost 10 bases and J 3 bases, leaving 18 bases between the germline ends. CDR3 protein: CATYSTWTDYGYTF. The DNA of the CDR3 is TGTGCCACCTATTCAACCTGGACAGACTATGGCTACACCTTC.

The V call is TRBV19, the J call TRBJ1-1; 7 bases align to TRBD1. Germline trimming cut 7 bases from V and 2 bases from J; bases unmatched to any gene: 10. Germline CDR1 reads LNHDA; CDR2 reads SQIVND (reference sequence). The CDR3 length is 15 residues. CDR3 bases: TGTGCCAGTACCCAAGACAGGGTAGAAAACACTGAAGCTTTCTTT. This codes for CASTQDRVENTEAFF.

This clone is a singleton in its sample. The chain uses TRBV29-1 and TRBJ2-2; perhaps TRBD1 as D (6 bases). CDR1 is SQVTM and CDR2 is ANQGSEA in the germline V gene. This CDR3 is built from 12 residues. Trimming shortened V by 1 base and J by 6 bases, and 6 bases separated the two germline ends. CDR3: CSVEGTAGELFF. The CDR3, as DNA: TGCAGCGTTGAAGGGACAGCCGGGGAGCTGTTTTTT.